The TCR beta chain described here comes from a study of blood T cell repertoires in COVID-19 (TCRdb year 2020). As for the study more broadly: Samples from collaborators originated in the United States, Italy and Spain and spanned both the acute and convalescent phases of COVID-19. The material from the prospective study consisted of cDNA or gDNA derived from T cells, B-cell-depleted T cells, or PBMCs. Subjects who had been exposed to COVID-19, were actively infected with it, or had recovered from it provided the deeply sampled blood TCRbeta repertoires that made up the dataset. A freely available public database, intended as a resource for researchers studying the immune response to SARS-CoV-2, is where the repertoires were released. The samples were drawn from the first 160 participants of the ongoing ImmuneRACE study and from some 1,300 subjects provided by 6 global collaborators. Nearly every sample came with metadata listing a de-identified subject ID, COVID-19 status, age in years and sex. Where available, HLA class I and class II types were taken from metadata supplied by the sample provider and were not determined by assay-based typing.

TCRbeta CDR3 regions were amplified from genomic DNA by means of the immunoSEQ Assay, a bias-controlled multiplex PCR. The authors' analysis ran thus. Nucleated cell counts per sample were estimated from amplification of reference gene primers within the assay. Sequence reads were collapsed and filtered to measure the absolute abundance of every unique TCRbeta CDR3 rearrangement. For each sample, productive Simpson clonality was calculated as the square root of Simpson's diversity index over productive rearrangements. Held by TCRdb, this immuneACCESS table contains in-frame sequences only and omits some clones. Under half of the omission traces to an unresolved V gene where checked; the cause of the rest is unknown. That table supplies the V and J calls and clone size; D and trimming were determined from the DNA. The sample data list roughly 68,000 clones, and 85% to 90% of these were observed just once. Clones ranked in the top ten supply 10% of the sample.

On this clone: Its antigen remains undetermined. Per-nucleotide qualities are absent, and no much larger clonotype sits a single base away.

In the prospective study, participants were roughly 18 to 95 years old, resided in fewer than 25 geographic areas of the United States, and were enrolled through a virtual design. In the prospective study, participants were assigned to cohorts based on the clinical history participants reported in a screening survey and a study questionnaire. Recovered participants in ImmuneRACE Cohort 3 were defined by two consecutive negative NP/OP PCR tests, clearance by a healthcare professional, or resolution of symptoms. In the prospective study, mobile phlebotomists collected whole blood, serum and a nasopharyngeal or oropharyngeal swab from each participant. Over an approximately 2-month period, participants in the prospective study had the option of providing additional blood draws and questionnaires. Before DNA extraction, blood samples from the prospective study were shipped at room temperature or frozen.

What the study reported, not specific to this receptor: The amount of clinical and demographic metadata varied by source and participant and was provided uncurated.

In the germline V gene (reference sequence), CDR1 corresponds to MNHEY and CDR2 to SMNVEV. Spanning cysteine to phenylalanine, the CDR3 consists of 15 amino acids. The only DNA kept is the CDR3, 45 bases in frame from the first base. The V end loses 5 bases and the J end loses 7 bases, and a stretch of 18 bases separates them. The source is a woman aged 35 to 49 who had recovered from COVID-19. The rearranged segments are TRBV27 and TRBJ1-5; the D gene assignment is ambiguous. Sequences were obtained from PBMCs or T cells enriched from blood (not recorded which). The DNA is as follows: TGTGCCAGCAGTCCCCTGGAAGGAGGTGGGCAGCCCCAGCATTTT. Its protein product is CASSPLEGGGQPQHF.